One and the same sample provided the 20 T cell receptor beta chains below, sequenced in a study of blood T cell repertoires in COVID-19. Clones were sequenced by immunoSEQ multiplex PCR, and TCRdb holds only the in-frame ones, with some missing. The repertoire holds more than 250,000 clones, with roughly 91% as singletons. Sequenced input: peripheral blood. The source of these receptors is a man in his fifties or sixties with active or convalescent COVID-19.

This chain uses TRBV7-9 with TRBJ1-2; TRBD1 aligns across 9 bases. Per germline, CDR1 SEHNR and CDR2 FQNEAQ (reference sequence). Trimming took 5 bases from V and 8 from J; bases not matched to a gene: 9. The CDR3 has 14 residues. The CDR3 nucleotides are TGTGCCAGCAGCCTTCCGGGACAGGGTCTCGGCTACACCTTC. Translation gives CASSLPGQGLGYTF.

Regarding this clone: Other DNA sequences in the same sample also yield this CDR3. The chain couples TRBV6-5 to TRBJ1-1; D might be TRBD1 (6 bases). This CDR3 contains 13 residues. The V end lost 2 bases, the J end lost 4 bases, and 8 bases lay between the germline ends. CDR1 is MNHEY and CDR2 is SVGAGI in the germline V gene. CDR3 DNA sequence: TGTGCCAGCAGTTACAGCAGGGGCACTGAAGCTTTCTTT. It is translated as CASSYSRGTEAFF.

The CDR3: CASSEQLQVGNTIYF. The CDR3 nucleotides read TGTGCCAGCAGTGAGCAGCTACAGGTCGGAAACACCATATATTTT. V usage is TRBV2 and J usage is TRBJ1-3; perhaps TRBD1 as D (5 bases). This CDR3 has 15 amino acids. Germline V gene lookup returns CDR1 SNHLY and CDR2 FYNNEI. Trimming left V 3 bases short and J 4 bases short, with 13 bases between.

The chain employs TRBV9 and TRBJ2-1; tentative D call: TRBD1 (6 bases). The V gene's germline CDR1 is SGDLS and CDR2 YYNGEE. The CDR3 has 15 amino acids. With 0 bases removed from V and 6 bases from J, the gap between germline ends came to 13 bases. The CDR3 nucleotides are TGTGCCAGCAGCGTAGAAGGGGGAGAAAGCAATGAGCAGTTCTTC. It specifies CASSVEGGESNEQFF.

This sequence joins TRBV5-1 and TRBJ2-6; 8 bases are a match to TRBD1. The V segment lost 0 bases and the J segment 0 bases; nucleotides outside the gene matches: 5. Germline-derived CDR1 and CDR2 are SGHRS and YFSETQ. This CDR3 is 18 amino acids long. The CDR3 loop is CASSLAPGGSSGANVLTF. As DNA, the CDR3 is TGCGCCAGCAGCTTGGCCCCAGGGGGCTCCTCTGGGGCCAACGTCCTGACTTTC.

This rearrangement joins TRBV5-8 to TRBJ1-2; no clear D. Trimming took off 2 bases at V and 0 bases at J, with 5 bases between the two ends. Germline CDR1 reads SGHTS; CDR2 reads YDEGEE. The CDR3 spans 13 residues. CDR3 loop: CASSLESNYGYTF. Written as DNA, the CDR3 is TGTGCCAGCAGCTTAGAGTCTAACTATGGCTACACCTTC.

The chain has TRBV2 and TRBJ2-7; TRBD1 matches at 9 bases. V shed 7 bases and J 7 bases; nucleotides not matched to a gene: 14. Germline V gene data show CDR1 as SNHLY and CDR2 as FYNNEI. The CDR3 length is 15 residues. In DNA, the CDR3 is TGTGCCAGCACTAGGACAGGGGACGAGATTAGGGAGCAGTACTTC. Its protein is CASTRTGDEIREQYF.

This rearrangement joins TRBV6-4 to TRBJ2-7; 9 bases are shared with TRBD2. The CDR3 consists of 15 residues. Germline V gives CDR1 MRHNA, CDR2 SNTAGT. The ends lost 8 bases at V and 2 bases at J; junction bases unmatched: 10. CDR3 sequence (DNA): TGTGCCAGCTCCGAGGGGCTAGCGGGACCCTACGAGCAGTACTTC. Translated, it gives CASSEGLAGPYEQYF.

The table lists this clone with a count of one. This sample also contains other DNA sequences that code for the same CDR3. The chain has TRBV10-1 and TRBJ2-3; TRBD2 is a possible D gene (5 bases). V lost 3 bases to trimming and J lost 1 base, with 5 bases between them. The V gene's germline CDR1 is WNHNN and CDR2 SYGVQD (reference sequence). CDR3 length: 13 amino acids. CDR3 protein: CASSEAGTDTQYF. The CDR3 coding sequence is TGCGCCAGCAGTGAAGCGGGCACAGATACGCAGTATTTT.

Here the CDR3 reads CASSHPVADTGELFF. As DNA, the CDR3 is TGTGCCAGCAGCCACCCGGTAGCGGACACCGGGGAGCTGTTTTTT. The rearrangement uses TRBV5-4 and TRBJ2-2; D might be TRBD2 (6 bases). Germline V gives CDR1 SGHNT, CDR2 YYREEE (reference sequence). This CDR3 spans 15 amino acids. V lost 4 bases, J lost 3 bases, and 13 bases lay in between.

On this clone itself: The same CDR3 is also encoded by other DNA sequences in this sample. The chain has TRBV29-1 and TRBJ2-1; possibly TRBD1 for D (5 bases). V was clipped by 6 bases and J by 0 bases, with 6 bases between them. The germline gives CDR1 SQVTM, CDR2 ANQGSEA. The CDR3 extends over 12 amino acids. The CDR3 nucleotides are TGCAGCGTCAGGGTCTCCTACAATGAGCAGTTCTTC. Its translation is CSVRVSYNEQFF.

The chain carries TRBV5-1 and TRBJ2-1, with a tentative D call TRBD1 (6 bases). Trimming took off 0 bases at V and 7 bases at J, with 14 bases between the two ends. The V gene's germline CDR1 is SGHRS and CDR2 YFSETQ. This CDR3 is built from 15 residues. The CDR3 region is CASSLARAGVNEQFF. The CDR3 bases are TGCGCCAGCAGCTTGGCCAGGGCAGGGGTTAATGAGCAGTTCTTC. Full variable domain (rest looked up from reference TRBV5-1 and TRBJ2-1): KAGVTQTPRYLIKTRGQQVTLSCSPISGHRSVSWYQQTPGQGLQFLFEYFSETQRNKGNFPGRFSGRQFSNSRSEMNVSTLELGDSALYLCASSLARAGVNEQFFGPGTRLTVL.

This sequence joins TRBV30 and TRBJ1-1; D gene unclear. V was trimmed by 2 bases and J by 1 base, leaving 8 bases between them. The CDR3 has 13 residues. CDR1 is GTSNPN and CDR2 is SVGIG in the germline V gene (reference sequence). CDR3 coding DNA: TGTGCCTGGAGTCCAGGTCCGAACACTGAAGCTTTCTTT. Translated, it gives CAWSPGPNTEAFF.

The chain couples TRBV14 to TRBJ2-1; D gene uncertain. The CDR3 contains 13 residues. Germline assignment: CDR1 SGHDN and CDR2 FVKESK. V lost 5 bases and J lost 10, with 15 bases in between. The CDR3 here is CASSTAGSREQFF. In nucleotides, the CDR3 is TGTGCCAGCAGCACCGCCGGGTCAAGGGAGCAGTTCTTC.

This clone was seen just once. The chain carries TRBV28 and TRBJ1-5, with a weak D call TRBD1 (5 bases). Germline CDR1 reads MDHEN; CDR2 reads SYDVKM. CDR3 length: 14 amino acids. The ends were cut back, 2 bases at V and 5 bases at J, with 10 bases in the middle. Written as DNA, the CDR3 is TGTGCCAGCAGTTTACCGACAGCCTATCAGCCCCAGCATTTT. Encoded protein: CASSLPTAYQPQHF.

The CDR3, as DNA: TGCGCCAGCAGCCAAACAACAGCGAACACTGAAGCTTTCTTT. Encoded protein: CASSQTTANTEAFF. This rearrangement joins TRBV5-1 to TRBJ1-1; D unresolved. Germline assignment: CDR1 SGHRS and CDR2 YFSETQ. CDR3 length: 14 amino acids. Trimming shortened V by 4 bases and J by 1 base, and 11 bases separated the two germline ends.

This chain connects TRBV11-2 to TRBJ2-7; D possibly corresponds to TRBD2 (6 bases). The CDR3 has 18 amino acids. Trimming pared 0 bases from V and 4 bases from J, leaving 22 bases between. Germline V gene data show CDR1 as SGHAT and CDR2 as FQNNGV. DNA for the CDR3: TGTGCCAGCAGCTTAGATCTGGGTGGAGGACTAACCTATTACGAGCAGTACTTC. Its protein product is CASSLDLGGGLTYYEQYF.

The J gene is TRBJ2-1, the V gene TRBV4-1; D is unresolved. The CDR3 totals 14 residues. The germline CDR1 and CDR2 sequences are MGHRA and YSYEKL. The germline V and J ends were trimmed by 0 bases and 6 bases, with 9 bases remaining between them. The CDR3 region is CASSQDAASNEQFF. The CDR3 DNA is TGCGCCAGCAGCCAAGACGCGGCTTCCAATGAGCAGTTCTTC.

J is TRBJ2-1 and V is TRBV5-1; TRBD2 matches 10 bases. Trimming took 0 bases from V and 6 from J; bases not matched to a gene: 3. The germline V gene has CDR1 SGHRS and CDR2 YFSETQ. The CDR3 is 15 amino acids. Written as DNA, the CDR3 is TGCGCCAGCAGCTTGGGAAGCGGGGGGGCCAATGAGCAGTTCTTC. Its translation: CASSLGSGGANEQFF. Based on the CDR3 plus reference TRBV5-1 and TRBJ2-1, the full variable domain is KAGVTQTPRYLIKTRGQQVTLSCSPISGHRSVSWYQQTPGQGLQFLFEYFSETQRNKGNFPGRFSGRQFSNSRSEMNVSTLELGDSALYLCASSLGSGGANEQFFGPGTRLTVL.

This clone was observed once. In DNA form, the CDR3 reads TGTGCCAGCAGTTTTCAGGGTTTCGGTGGCTACACCTTC. Translating gives CASSFQGFGGYTF. The J gene is TRBJ1-2, the V gene TRBV12-3 or TRBV12-4; D might be TRBD1 (5 bases). The germline V and J ends were trimmed by 3 bases and 7 bases, with 12 bases remaining between them. The CDR3 has 13 residues.